The 3 T cell receptor beta chains in this list originate from one sample, sequenced in a study of cytomegalovirus exposure and HLA in healthy donors (dated by TCRdb to about 2017). Library method: the immunoSEQ multiplex PCR assay. A mixture of 60 forward primers for TCR Vbeta segments and 13 reverse primers for TCR Jbeta segments was used in the multiplex PCR. TCRdb took this table from immuneACCESS and kept in-frame rearrangements with V and J called. Such tables lack part of the clones; where checked against another copy, unresolved V genes explain under half of the gap, and the rest is unexplained. This sample holds approximately 140,000 clones; around 82% were observed only once. The ten largest make up about 6.8% of the sample. The sequenced material came from PBMCs. The receptors here all came from a woman aged 40-49 years in good health and CMV-seropositive.

The chain couples TRBV7-2 to TRBJ2-1; TRBD2 agrees at 7 bases. CDR3 length: 14 amino acids. V lost 2 bases, J lost 3 bases, and 1 base stayed unmatched. Looked up from germline, CDR1 is SGHTA and CDR2 is FQGNSA. The CDR3 region has the DNA TGTGCCAGCAGCTTACAGCGGGGCTACAATGAGCAGTTCTTC. Residues: CASSLQRGYNEQFF.

The chain recombines TRBV5-6 with TRBJ2-5; 8 bases match TRBD1. The CDR3 is 15 amino acids. The junction had 2 bases not matched to a gene; V was cut back by 0 bases and J by 1 base. Germline V lookup: CDR1 SGHDT, CDR2 YYEEEE. The CDR3 DNA reads TGTGCCAGCAGCTTGGAAGGACAGGGCCAAGAGACCCAGTACTTC. It is translated as CASSLEGQGQETQYF.

The chain links TRBV7-2 to TRBJ2-7; 11 nucleotides agree with TRBD2. V shed 5 bases and J 6 bases; nucleotides not matched to a gene: 9. Germline CDR1 and CDR2: SGHTA and FQGNSA. CDR3 size: 15 residues. The CDR3 nucleotides are TGTGCCAGCAGCCAACTACCGGGACTAGCGGTCGAGCAGTACTTC. Residues: CASSQLPGLAVEQYF.